The following is a T cell receptor (beta chain) sequence with its context. As yet, its antigen is unknown. The data stem from a study of cytomegalovirus exposure and HLA in healthy donors. The approximately 120-subject validation cohort, separate from the roughly 700-subject first cohort, included the donors. The repertoire was sequenced with immunoSEQ multiplex PCR; TCRdb's copy has only in-frame clones and lacks some. The profile shows over 150,000 clones, around 85% of them singletons. Study-level points and caveats: The authors enumerated over 150 TCR beta chains as linked to cytomegalovirus. It was reportedly the case that the classifier diagnosed cytomegalovirus status with high specificity and sensitivity.

Germline CDR1 is GTSNPN and CDR2 is SVGIG (reference sequence). The ends were cut back, 3 bases at V and 8 bases at J, with 16 bases in the middle. This CDR3 comprises 14 residues. The rearrangement links TRBV30 to TRBJ1-4, with D possibly being TRBD1 (5 bases). The sample consisted of PBMCs. The receptor comes from a man between 18 and 35 years old in good health and CMV-seropositive. For the CDR3, the DNA is TGTGCCTGGAGATCAGGGACTCTTGCGGAAAAACTGTTTTTT. Its protein is CAWRSGTLAEKLFF. Looking up the rest from reference TRBV30 and TRBJ1-4 gives the full variable domain: SQTIHQWPATLVQPVGSPLSLECTVEGTSNPNLYWYRQAAGRGLQLLFYSVGIGQISSEVPQNLSASRPQDRQFILSSKKLLLSDSGFYLCAWRSGTLAEKLFFGSGTQLSVL.